This TCR beta chain was retrieved from a study of T cell responses to AZD1222 COVID-19 vaccine. Trimming cost V 5 bases and J 4 bases; bases outside gene matches: 2. CDR3 size: 13 residues. This clone has just a few counts. Profiling relied on immunoSEQ multiplex PCR, and the TCRdb table lists in-frame clones only, not all of them. The sample includes roughly 100,000 clones, approximately 88% seen only once; the top ten take about 2.5%. The J gene is TRBJ1-5, the V gene TRBV12-3 or TRBV12-4, with 7 bases that match TRBD1. The clonotype originates from an adult in good health. The specimen was peripheral blood, collected on day 0 of AZD1222 vaccination. The DNA for the CDR3 is TGTGCCAGCAGTGGGACAGATAATCAGCCCCAGCATTTT. Its protein is CASSGTDNQPQHF.